What follows is one T cell receptor beta chain and its context. As yet, its antigen is unknown. The sample belongs to a study of blood T cells in healthy people across ages. Study observations and caveats: Versus aged donors, long-lived donors had higher diversity and more naive CD4+ cells.

Germline CDR1 and CDR2: PRHDT and FYEKMQ (reference sequence). The CDR3 is 16 amino acids. Trimming removed 1 base from V and 7 bases from J, with 19 bases in between. PCR was performed a second time for about 7 to 11 cycles using a sample-barcoded 5' primer and a J-beta primer mix. Each cDNA was tagged by a template-switch adaptor containing 12 random nucleotides. TCRdb re-derived calls from the 5' RACE reads in MiXCR, one entry per CDR3 protein. The sample lists about 540,000 distinct CDR3 sequences; 20% to 30% were seen once. The same sample was also studied in work on T cells of mothers and their children. As reported in that work: Donation involved three healthy Caucasian mothers and the six children that they had. Slightly, though not significantly, more overlap was seen in related than in unrelated mother-child pairs.

This TCR was sampled from a boy between 10 and 17 years old in good health. The chain is built from TRBV13 and TRBJ1-2; no firm D call. Sample: blood. CDR3 loop: CASSLEAYRLLFGYTF. The CDR3, as DNA: TGTGCCAGCAGCTTAGAGGCCTACCGATTACTATTTGGCTACACCTTC.